This TCR beta chain was sequenced in a study of T cell responses to AZD1222 COVID-19 vaccine. V lost 4 bases, J lost 1 base, and 5 bases stayed unmatched. The CDR3 sequence is 16 residues long. CDR1 is SGHDT, CDR2 YYEEEE, per germline. Repertoires were generated with immunoSEQ multiplex PCR, while TCRdb's copy carries only in-frame clones and drops some. Of over 110,000 clones in the sample, almost 95% were seen once. Sample: peripheral blood, taken 28 days after the second AZD1222 dose. This TCR was recovered from an adult who received the AZD1222 COVID-19 vaccine. This chain joins TRBV5-6 and TRBJ1-4, with 9 bases fitting TRBD1. For the CDR3, the DNA is TGTGCCAGCAGCATACAGGGGGCCGGAACTAATGAAAAACTGTTTTTT. Encoded protein: CASSIQGAGTNEKLFF.